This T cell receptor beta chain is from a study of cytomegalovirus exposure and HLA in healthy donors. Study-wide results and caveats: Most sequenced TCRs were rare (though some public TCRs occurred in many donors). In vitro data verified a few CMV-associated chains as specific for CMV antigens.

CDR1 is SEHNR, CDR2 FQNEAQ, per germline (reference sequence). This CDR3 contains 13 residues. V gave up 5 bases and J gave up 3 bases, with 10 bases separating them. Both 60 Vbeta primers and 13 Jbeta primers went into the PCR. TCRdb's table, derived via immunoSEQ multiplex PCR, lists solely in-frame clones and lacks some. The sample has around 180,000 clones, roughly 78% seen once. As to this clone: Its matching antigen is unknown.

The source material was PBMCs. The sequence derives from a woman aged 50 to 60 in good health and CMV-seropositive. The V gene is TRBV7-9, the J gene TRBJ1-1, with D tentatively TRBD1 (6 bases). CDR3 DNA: TGTGCCAGCAGCCTGGACAGCGACACTGAAGCTTTCTTT. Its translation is CASSLDSDTEAFF.